What follows are 21 T cell receptor beta chains derived from one specimen sequenced in a study of shared clonotypes between healthy human individuals. The method was immunoSEQ multiplex PCR; TCRdb's version includes in-frame clones alone and lacks a portion of them. The sample gives more than 1,200,000 clones, approximately 98.5% of which show up once; around 0.33% is in the top ten. The sequenced sample consisted of naive CD4+ T cells sorted from blood. Subset of the sample: CD45RA+ positively selected. The receptors come from a man aged 25 to 40 in good health.

CDR3 sequence: CSVVRVNAVTEAFF. The DNA of the CDR3 is TGCAGCGTTGTTAGGGTAAACGCGGTCACTGAAGCTTTCTTT. The chain combines TRBV29-1 with TRBJ1-1; D not certain. V gave up 4 bases and J gave up 4 bases, with 16 bases separating them. This CDR3 spans 14 amino acids. Germline V CDR1 and CDR2: SQVTM, ANQGSEA.

The chain recombines TRBV30 with TRBJ1-5; possibly TRBD1 for D (6 bases). The CDR3 contains 13 residues. V shed 0 bases and J shed 5 bases, with 8 bases lying between them. Looked up from germline, CDR1 is GTSNPN and CDR2 is SVGIG (reference sequence). DNA for the CDR3: TGTGCCTGGAGTGTCCCAGGGGATCAGCCCCAGCATTTT. The encoded protein is CAWSVPGDQPQHF.

J is TRBJ2-1 and V is TRBV5-1, with D possibly being TRBD2 (5 bases). This CDR3 spans 14 amino acids. CDR1 and CDR2 (germline): SGHRS, YFSETQ. Trimming removed 6 bases at V and 3 bases at J, with 13 bases between. For the CDR3, the DNA is TGCGCCAGCACCCTAGCAGCGGACTACAATGAGCAGTTCTTC. Translating it yields CASTLAADYNEQFF.

The genes are TRBV9 and TRBJ2-1; D not resolved. The germline V gene encodes CDR1 SGDLS and CDR2 YYNGEE. The CDR3 length is 14 residues. Trimming took 3 bases from V and 0 from J, leaving 7 bases between them. In nucleotides, the CDR3 is TGTGCCAGCAGCGCGGTGTTCTCCTACAATGAGCAGTTCTTC. Its protein product is CASSAVFSYNEQFF.

CDR3: CASSFEAGGSYNEQFF. The CDR3 coding sequence is TGTGCCAGCAGCTTCGAAGCGGGAGGCTCCTACAATGAGCAGTTCTTC. The chain has TRBV7-2 and TRBJ2-1; 9 nucleotides match TRBD2. The CDR3 totals 16 residues. Per the germline V gene, CDR1 is SGHTA and CDR2 is FQGNSA. V was clipped by 3 bases and J by 0 bases; unmatched bases: 3.

The rearrangement uses TRBV4-3 and TRBJ1-1; 10 bases agree with TRBD1. Germline loops: CDR1 LGHNA, CDR2 YSLEER. The V and J ends lost 2 bases and 2 bases, in that order; junction bases with no gene match: 8. This CDR3 is built from 17 residues. CDR3 region: CASSQHRGTGANTEAFF. The CDR3 DNA sequence: TGCGCCAGCAGCCAACATCGAGGGACAGGGGCCAACACTGAAGCTTTCTTT.

The rearrangement links TRBV20-1 to TRBJ2-5, with D perhaps matching TRBD1 (5 bases). With 5 bases removed from V and 6 bases from J, the gap between germline ends came to 10 bases. There are 11 residues in the CDR3. Germline V gene data show CDR1 as DFQATT and CDR2 as SNEGSKA (reference sequence). The CDR3 spells CSARQSKTQYF. CDR3 nucleotide sequence: TGCAGTGCTCGACAGAGCAAGACCCAGTACTTC.

V gene TRBV23-1 combines with J gene TRBJ2-6; 8 nucleotides agree with TRBD1. TRBV23-1 is known as an ORF, though its function is uncertain. Trimming at V came to 4 bases and at J to 2 bases, leaving 10 bases not matched to a gene. CDR3 length: 18 residues. CDR3: CASSLLDRGIPGANVLTF. In DNA, the CDR3 is TGCGCCAGCAGTCTCCTCGACAGGGGTATTCCTGGGGCCAACGTCCTGACTTTC.

The chain combines TRBV6-1 with TRBJ2-7, with TRBD1 as a possible D gene (6 bases). This CDR3 has 14 residues. Trimming left V 4 bases short and J 3 bases short, with 13 bases between. Germline CDR1 MNHNS, CDR2 SASEGT. For the CDR3, the DNA is TGTGCCAGCAGTGGAAATCCGGGACACTACGAGCAGTACTTC. Its protein product is CASSGNPGHYEQYF.

This chain joins TRBV6-1 and TRBJ1-2; 10 bases are a match to TRBD1. With 6 bases clipped from V and 4 bases from J, the junction kept 2 bases outside the gene matches. This CDR3 is built from 13 residues. CDR1 is MNHNS and CDR2 is SASEGT in the germline V gene. The CDR3 DNA sequence: TGTGCCAGCAGCGACAGGGGGCTCTATGGCTACACCTTC. Amino acid sequence: CASSDRGLYGYTF.

The V call is TRBV10-2, the J call TRBJ2-1, with TRBD2 identical over 8 bases. V was clipped by 2 bases and J by 0 bases; unmatched bases: 3. CDR1 and CDR2 from the germline V gene are WSHSY and SAAADI. The CDR3 totals 16 residues. DNA of the CDR3: TGCGCCAGCAGTGAGAGGAGCGGGAGCTCCTACAATGAGCAGTTCTTC. Translated, it gives CASSERSGSSYNEQFF.

The rearrangement joins TRBV7-9 to TRBJ2-3; 8 bases are shared with TRBD1. V lost 2 bases and J lost 4; bases outside the gene matches: 11. The CDR3 spans 17 residues. Germline V gene sequence: CDR1 SEHNR, CDR2 FQNEAQ (reference sequence). The CDR3 sequence is CASSLRGQGAGPDTQYF. CDR3 nucleotide sequence: TGTGCCAGCAGCTTAAGAGGCCAGGGGGCAGGCCCAGATACGCAGTATTTT. The full variable domain, rest sourced from reference TRBV7-9 and TRBJ2-3, is DTGVSQNPRHKITKRGQNVTFRCDPISEHNRLYWYRQTLGQGPEFLTYFQNEAQLEKSRLLSDRFSAERPKGSFSTLEIQRTEQGDSAMYLCASSLRGQGAGPDTQYFGPGTRLTVL.

The rearrangement links TRBV5-1 to TRBJ1-1, with 10 bases lining up with TRBD1. This CDR3 spans 14 amino acids. V dropped 1 base and J dropped 10; count of bases not matched to a gene: 7. CDR1 is SGHRS and CDR2 is YFSETQ in the germline V gene. This CDR3 reads CASSLSGTGEVAFF. The DNA of the CDR3 is TGCGCCAGCAGCTTGTCCGGGACAGGGGAGGTAGCTTTCTTT.

The chain joins TRBV11-2 to TRBJ2-2; the match to TRBD1 covers 7 bases. From germline, CDR1 is SGHAT and CDR2 FQNNGV. The length of the CDR3 is 16 residues. J was trimmed by 6 bases and V by 6 bases; bases with no gene match: 13. The CDR3 sequence is CASRYIKTGRSGELFF. CDR3 bases: TGTGCCAGCAGGTATATCAAGACAGGGCGATCCGGGGAGCTGTTTTTT.

The rearrangement joins TRBV1 to TRBJ2-5; the DNA was not used to check the table's D call, TRBD2. TRBV1 represents a pseudogene. The CDR3 has 15 residues. Here the CDR3 DNA reads TGCACCAGCAGCCAGAGGTTTGAGACCAAGGAGACCCAGTACTTC. Its protein product is CTSSQRFETKETQYF.

The rearrangement links TRBV11-1 to TRBJ2-1; no clear D. In germline, CDR1 is SGHAT, CDR2 FQDESV (reference sequence). This CDR3 spans 14 amino acids. The V end was cut by 5 bases, the J end by 7 bases, with 15 bases between. The CDR3, as DNA: TGTGCCAGCAGCACCCTAAGGGTTTCAAATGAGCAGTTCTTC. It codes for CASSTLRVSNEQFF.

This clone was observed once. This sequence joins TRBV6-5 and TRBJ1-5, with TRBD1 identical over 11 bases. Per germline, CDR1 MNHEY and CDR2 SVGAGI. The CDR3 has 15 residues. V was clipped by 6 bases and J by 3 bases; unmatched bases: 4. The CDR3 region is CASRRTGGDNQPQHF. The CDR3 DNA follows: TGTGCCAGCAGAAGGACAGGGGGCGACAATCAGCCCCAGCATTTT.

This chain connects TRBV27 to TRBJ2-2, with D possibly matching TRBD2 (5 bases). V was clipped by 7 bases and J by 2 bases, with 17 bases between them. This CDR3 has 16 residues. Germline assignment: CDR1 MNHEY and CDR2 SMNVEV (reference sequence). CDR3 protein: CASTPRGLGNTGELFF. The CDR3 coding sequence is TGTGCCAGCACCCCAAGAGGGCTGGGAAACACCGGGGAGCTGTTTTTT.

The chain uses TRBV10-1 and TRBJ2-1, with 7 bases that match TRBD2. The CDR3 covers 14 residues. With V trimmed by 4 bases and J by 4 bases, 4 bases remained unmatched. CDR1 and CDR2 (germline): WNHNN, SYGVQD (reference sequence). The CDR3 protein is CASSGASGYNEQFF. CDR3 sequence (DNA): TGCGCCAGCAGTGGGGCTAGCGGATACAATGAGCAGTTCTTC.

The rearrangement uses TRBV6-1 and TRBJ1-1; TRBD1 matches at 7 bases. The CDR3 covers 13 residues. V lost 3 bases, J lost 4 bases, and 2 bases stayed unmatched. The germline gives CDR1 MNHNS, CDR2 SASEGT. The CDR3 region has the DNA TGTGCCAGCAGTGACAACAGGGGCACTGAAGCTTTCTTT. Translating gives CASSDNRGTEAFF.

In nucleotides, the CDR3 is TGCGCCAGCACCCAAAATACGGGAGGCTTCTACAATGAGCAGTTCTTC. Translation gives CASTQNTGGFYNEQFF. J is TRBJ2-1 and V is TRBV5-1; the match to TRBD2 covers 7 bases. The CDR3 covers 16 residues. The trim removed 6 bases at V and 3 bases at J, leaving 12 bases unmatched. Looked up from germline, CDR1 is SGHRS and CDR2 is YFSETQ.